The present entry profiles one TCR beta chain with its context. The antigen remains unidentified. The CDR3 is 13 residues long. From germline, CDR1 is SGHKS and CDR2 YYEKEE (reference sequence). The data were obtained in a study of CXCR3-negative and CXCR3-positive naive CD8 T cells. Study results and caveats: Within a donor, both naive subsets shared TRBV-TRBJ usage, unlike memory cells. Diversity ran similarly high across both naive subsets but far lower in memory CD8+ cells. Hydrophobicity of TRB CDR3s was greater in CXCR3-positive naive cells than in CXCR3-negative naive cells.

Naive CD8+ T cells displayed a CD45RO-CCR7+CD27+CD95- phenotype. The method, 5' RACE with UMI labels, was used to prepare the TRB cDNA libraries. TCRdb reprocessed the 5' RACE reads, with one entry per CDR3 protein and no DNA. The data show over 70,000 distinct CDR3 sequences, and the top ten clones hold 0.53%. The sequencing input was naive CXCR3+ CD8+ T cells from blood. Subset described: CD45RO-CCR7+CD27+CD95- naive CD8+ T cells expressing CXCR3 (TNR3+). V usage is TRBV5-5 and J usage is TRBJ2-5. The sequence came from a human donor in good health. Some clones in this sample may be carry-over from other donors' samples. CDR3 amino acids: CASSLAGYETQYF.